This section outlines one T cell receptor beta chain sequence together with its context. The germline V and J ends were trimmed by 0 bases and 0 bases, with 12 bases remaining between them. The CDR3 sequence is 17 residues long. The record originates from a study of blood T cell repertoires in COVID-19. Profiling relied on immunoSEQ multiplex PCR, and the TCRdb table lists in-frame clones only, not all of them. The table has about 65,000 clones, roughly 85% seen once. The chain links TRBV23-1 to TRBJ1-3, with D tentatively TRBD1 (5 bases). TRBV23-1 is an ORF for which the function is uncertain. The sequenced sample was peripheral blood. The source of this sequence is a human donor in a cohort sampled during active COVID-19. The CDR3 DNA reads TGCGCCAGCAGTCAATCGAAGACAGCCTACTCTGGAAACACCATATATTTT. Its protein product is CASSQSKTAYSGNTIYF.